Listed below are T cell receptor beta chains from one sample, sequenced in a study of cytomegalovirus exposure and HLA in healthy donors. The protocol was immunoSEQ multiplex PCR, while the TCRdb copy is restricted to in-frame clones and leaves out a portion. This table holds about 160,000 clones, roughly four fifths found once. Input material: PBMCs. The receptors here all came from a male donor in good health and CMV-seropositive. Each CDR3 is given with its conserved first and last residue. The D gene is left open where the match is weak. Clone size appears in some rows only: once, few, many, or a class for an expanded clone.

J gene: TRBJ1-1
V gene: TRBV9
D gene: TRBD1
CDR3 length: 15
clone size: -
CDR3 protein: CASSTVTGADTEAFF
CDR3 DNA: TGTGCCAGCAGCACCGTGACAGGGGCTGACACTGAAGCTTTCTTT

J gene: TRBJ2-1
V gene: TRBV7-2
D gene: TRBD1
CDR3 length: 16
clone size: few
CDR3 protein: CASSSGQSSSYNEQFF
CDR3 DNA: TGTGCCAGCAGCTCGGGACAGTCTAGCTCCTACAATGAGCAGTTCTTC

J gene: TRBJ1-5
V gene: TRBV6-1
D gene: -
CDR3 length: 19
clone size: -
CDR3 protein: CASSEAHSAGTFSNQPQHF
CDR3 DNA: TGTGCCAGCAGTGAAGCGCATTCGGCAGGTACTTTTAGCAATCAGCCCCAGCATTTT

J gene: TRBJ1-2
V gene: TRBV6-6
D gene: -
CDR3 length: 13
clone size: -
CDR3 protein: CASSTQGGGGYTF
CDR3 DNA: TGTGCCAGCAGTACACAAGGCGGGGGTGGCTACACCTTC

J gene: TRBJ2-4
V gene: TRBV27
D gene: -
CDR3 length: 16
clone size: -
CDR3 protein: CASGRPPGHLKNIQYF
CDR3 DNA: TGTGCCAGCGGCCGCCCACCGGGACACCTAAAAAACATTCAGTACTTC

J gene: TRBJ2-1
V gene: TRBV11-2
D gene: -
CDR3 length: 11
clone size: many
CDR3 protein: CASSVSDEQFF
CDR3 DNA: TGTGCCAGCAGCGTCAGTGATGAGCAGTTCTTC

J gene: TRBJ1-2
V gene: TRBV7-2
D gene: TRBD1
CDR3 length: 15
clone size: -
CDR3 protein: CASSFQDRVIYGYTF
CDR3 DNA: TGTGCCAGCAGCTTTCAGGACAGGGTGATCTATGGCTACACCTTC

J gene: TRBJ2-2
V gene: TRBV25-1
D gene: -
CDR3 length: 17
clone size: -
CDR3 protein: CARILRGGQPNTGELFF
CDR3 DNA: TGTGCCAGGATCTTAAGGGGGGGGCAGCCGAACACCGGGGAGCTGTTTTTT

J gene: TRBJ1-5
V gene: TRBV5-1
D gene: -
CDR3 length: 15
clone size: few
CDR3 protein: CASSLVGGSNQPQHF
CDR3 DNA: TGCGCCAGCAGCTTGGTTGGAGGTAGCAATCAGCCCCAGCATTTT

J gene: TRBJ2-4
V gene: TRBV28
D gene: TRBD1
CDR3 length: 15
clone size: -
CDR3 protein: CASSREGTDKNIQYF
CDR3 DNA: TGTGCCAGCAGTAGAGAAGGGACAGACAAAAACATTCAGTACTTC

J gene: TRBJ2-2
V gene: TRBV6-1
D gene: TRBD2
CDR3 length: 16
clone size: -
CDR3 protein: CASSVGGGLNTGELFF
CDR3 DNA: TGTGCCAGCAGTGTTGGCGGGGGATTGAACACCGGGGAGCTGTTTTTT

J gene: TRBJ2-5
V gene: TRBV27
D gene: TRBD2
CDR3 length: 18
clone size: -
CDR3 protein: CASSLISPGTRAQETQYF
CDR3 DNA: TGTGCCAGCAGTTTAATTTCCCCCGGGACTAGGGCCCAAGAGACCCAGTACTTC